These 28 T cell receptor beta chains were sequenced from one sample in a study of cytomegalovirus exposure and HLA in healthy donors. The PCR contained 60 Vbeta and 13 Jbeta primers. Sequenced by immunoSEQ multiplex PCR; TCRdb stores in-frame clones only, minus some. The sample carries over 150,000 clones, 60% to 80% recorded once. Sequenced: PBMCs. The receptors originated from a man aged 30 to 39 in good health and CMV-seropositive.

This sequence joins TRBV29-1 and TRBJ2-1; TRBD2 agrees at 8 bases. Looked up from germline, CDR1 is SQVTM and CDR2 is ANQGSEA. The V segment lost 6 bases and the J segment 10 bases; nucleotides outside the gene matches: 17. The CDR3 extends over 15 amino acids. The DNA of the CDR3 is TGCAGCGTCCAGAACCGCCAAGCGGGGGACGGCGAGCAGTTCTTC. Translated: CSVQNRQAGDGEQFF.

This clone has only a few counts. The rearrangement uses TRBV2 and TRBJ2-7; no clear D. V shed 2 bases and J shed 9 bases, with 11 bases lying between them. The CDR3 spans 12 residues. The V gene's germline CDR1 is SNHLY and CDR2 FYNNEI. The CDR3 DNA follows: TGTGCCAGCAGTGAATGGGCACCCTGGCAGTACTTC. Translating it yields CASSEWAPWQYF.

The chain combines TRBV4-1 with TRBJ2-2; 10 positions match TRBD2. V lost 4 bases, J lost 7 bases, and 9 bases stayed unmatched. The germline gives CDR1 MGHRA, CDR2 YSYEKL. CDR3 length: 16 residues. DNA of the CDR3: TGCGCCAGCAGCCTTCTAGCGGGGGATGTGGGCGGGGAGCTGTTTTTT. Translation: CASSLLAGDVGGELFF.

J is TRBJ2-1 and V is TRBV2, with D hard to call. Trimming removed 0 bases at V and 5 bases at J, with 8 bases between. Germline assignment: CDR1 SNHLY and CDR2 FYNNEI. The CDR3 loop spans 14 amino acids. CDR3 sequence (DNA): TGTGCCAGCAGTGAAGCTATCAGGCACAATGAGCAGTTCTTC. Translation: CASSEAIRHNEQFF.

This chain uses TRBV5-1 with TRBJ1-1; D is undetermined. Trimming removed 0 bases from V and 4 bases from J, with 7 bases in between. The CDR3 has 13 residues. In germline, CDR1 is SGHRS, CDR2 YFSETQ. The CDR3 reads CASSLASGTEAFF. CDR3 bases: TGCGCCAGCAGCTTGGCCTCGGGCACTGAAGCTTTCTTT.

This chain uses TRBV28 with TRBJ1-6; 7 bases map to TRBD1. V was clipped by 6 bases and J by 9 bases; unmatched bases: 2. Germline V lookup: CDR1 MDHEN, CDR2 SYDVKM. The CDR3 length is 12 residues. The CDR3 sequence: CASRTGASPLHF. The CDR3 nucleotides are TGTGCCAGCAGAACAGGGGCTTCACCCCTCCACTTT.

V gene TRBV11-3 combines with J gene TRBJ2-3; D is unresolved. V dropped 5 bases and J dropped 5 bases, with 11 bases sitting between them. CDR3 size: 13 residues. Germline CDR1 reads SGHNT; CDR2 reads YENEEA. CDR3 nucleotide sequence: TGTGCCAGCAGCGCAGCAGGTGGAGATACGCAGTATTTT. Protein: CASSAAGGDTQYF.

The J gene is TRBJ2-7, the V gene TRBV5-4; 12 positions match TRBD1. The CDR3 is 14 amino acids. J lost 2 bases, V lost 3 bases, and 0 bases had no gene match. Germline assignment: CDR1 SGHNT and CDR2 YYREEE (reference sequence). The CDR3 bases are TGTGCCAGCAGCTGGGACAGGGGGCCCTACGAGCAGTACTTC. This encodes CASSWDRGPYEQYF.

This chain uses TRBV6-1 with TRBJ2-2; TRBD2 matches 11 bases. There are 16 residues in the CDR3. In germline, CDR1 is MNHNS, CDR2 SASEGT. J was trimmed by 0 bases and V by 3 bases; bases with no gene match: 0. DNA of the CDR3: TGTGCCAGCAGTGAGGGACTAGCGGCGAACACCGGGGAGCTGTTTTTT. Translated, it gives CASSEGLAANTGELFF.

This chain links TRBV4-3 with TRBJ1-1; 8 bases map to TRBD1. V shed 4 bases and J 3 bases; nucleotides not matched to a gene: 7. The CDR3 extends over 15 amino acids. Germline loops: CDR1 LGHNA, CDR2 YSLEER. The CDR3, as DNA: TGCGCCAGCAGCCCCGGACAGGGATTCTACACTGAAGCTTTCTTT. This translates into CASSPGQGFYTEAFF.

The chain uses TRBV27 and TRBJ1-2; 7 positions agree with TRBD1. Germline-derived CDR1 and CDR2 are MNHEY and SMNVEV (reference sequence). CDR3 length: 13 amino acids. Germline trimming cut 3 bases from V and 7 bases from J; bases unmatched to any gene: 5. The CDR3 region has the DNA TGTGCCAGCAGTTTGGAGGGGGCGGGTGGCTACACCTTC. Translation gives CASSLEGAGGYTF.

The CDR3 DNA is TGTGCCAGCAGAGGACAGTCCTACGAGCAGTACTTC. Its protein product is CASRGQSYEQYF. The chain combines TRBV6-1 with TRBJ2-7; the D gene is possibly TRBD1 (6 bases). V was shortened by 6 bases and J by 1 base, with 7 bases between the two germline ends. Germline CDR1 MNHNS, CDR2 SASEGT. CDR3 length: 12 residues.

CDR3: CASSESQGAYEQYF. CDR3 DNA sequence: TGTGCCAGCAGTGAATCGCAGGGGGCCTACGAGCAGTACTTC. V is TRBV25-1 and J is TRBJ2-7, with 7 bases aligning to TRBD1. J gave up 2 bases and V 1 base, and 2 bases lay outside the gene matches. Germline V gene sequence: CDR1 MGHDK, CDR2 SYGVNS. There are 14 residues in the CDR3.

The gene calls are TRBV7-9 and TRBJ1-4; no reliable D call. V was shortened by 1 base and J by 6 bases, with 12 bases between the two germline ends. Germline V gives CDR1 SEHNR, CDR2 FQNEAQ (reference sequence). The CDR3 is made up of 15 amino acids. The CDR3 DNA reads TGTGCCAGCAGCTTAGTGGGCCTAAGCCATGAAAAACTGTTTTTT. Translation gives CASSLVGLSHEKLFF.

There are a few counts of this clone. The chain links TRBV5-1 to TRBJ1-5, with TRBD1 matching over 11 bases. Germline loops: CDR1 SGHRS, CDR2 YFSETQ. This CDR3 region has 14 residues. V was clipped by 5 bases and J by 10 bases; unmatched bases: 8. The CDR3 is CASSPGTGGGPQHF. Written as DNA, the CDR3 is TGCGCCAGCAGTCCCGGGACAGGGGGAGGACCCCAGCATTTT. Together with reference TRBV5-1 and TRBJ1-5, the CDR3 gives the full variable domain: KAGVTQTPRYLIKTRGQQVTLSCSPISGHRSVSWYQQTPGQGLQFLFEYFSETQRNKGNFPGRFSGRQFSNSRSEMNVSTLELGDSALYLCASSPGTGGGPQHFGDGTRLSIL.

In this sample, this clone turned up a few times. V and J are TRBV18 and TRBJ2-7; D is perhaps TRBD1 (5 bases). Trimming stripped 3 bases from V and 2 bases from J, with 11 bases between. Per the germline V gene, CDR1 is KGHSH and CDR2 is LQKENI. The CDR3 totals 14 residues. For the CDR3, the DNA is TGTGCCAGCTCACCCAATCGACAGACCTACGAGCAGTACTTC. This sequence encodes CASSPNRQTYEQYF.

This clone showed up just a few times. The chain combines TRBV7-9 with TRBJ1-1, with D uncertain. This CDR3 has 14 residues. Deletions cut 5 bases from V and 4 bases from J, with 14 bases between. Germline CDR1 reads SEHNR; CDR2 reads FQNEAQ (reference sequence). The CDR3 is CASSTRGIGTEAFF. CDR3 nucleotide sequence: TGTGCCAGCAGCACCCGAGGTATAGGCACTGAAGCTTTCTTT.

This chain links TRBV7-2 with TRBJ1-5; 8 nucleotides agree with TRBD1. CDR3 size: 13 residues. The ends lost 5 bases at V and 6 bases at J; junction bases unmatched: 3. CDR1 is SGHTA, CDR2 FQGNSA, per germline. The CDR3 loop is CASSPRGLQPQHF. As DNA, the CDR3 is TGTGCCAGCAGCCCCAGGGGGCTTCAGCCCCAGCATTTT.

This clone occurred a few times. This chain links TRBV10-3 with TRBJ1-2, with 8 nucleotides matching TRBD1. Germline values: CDR1 ENHRY, CDR2 SYGVKD. The CDR3 sequence is 12 residues long. The ends lost 8 bases at V and 8 bases at J; junction bases unmatched: 7. The CDR3 region is CAIQGATGGYTF. The CDR3 region has the DNA TGTGCCATCCAGGGGGCGACAGGGGGCTACACCTTC.

As DNA, the CDR3 is TGCGCCAGCAGCTTCCGGACAGGGGCGGAGGCTGAAGCTTTCTTT. It yields the protein CASSFRTGAEAEAFF. The V call is TRBV5-1, the J call TRBJ1-1; TRBD1 agrees at 9 bases. The CDR3 is made up of 15 amino acids. The germline V gene encodes CDR1 SGHRS and CDR2 YFSETQ. With 2 bases clipped from V and 6 bases from J, the junction kept 8 bases outside the gene matches.

The rearrangement joins TRBV27 to TRBJ2-1; 10 bases are shared with TRBD2. Germline-derived CDR1 and CDR2 are MNHEY and SMNVEV (reference sequence). This CDR3 is 12 amino acids long. Trimming took 8 bases from V and 8 from J; bases not matched to a gene: 3. The CDR3 loop reads CASGTSGDEQFF. DNA of the CDR3: TGTGCCAGCGGAACTAGCGGGGATGAGCAGTTCTTC.

The CDR3, as DNA: TGTGCCAGCAGTTACCCGACTATGGGGAAACGCGAGCAGTACTTC. Translated, it gives CASSYPTMGKREQYF. The V call is TRBV6-5, the J call TRBJ2-7, with D perhaps TRBD2 (5 bases). Per the germline V gene, CDR1 is MNHEY and CDR2 is SVGAGI. Deletions cut 2 bases from V and 6 bases from J, with 17 bases between. CDR3 length: 15 residues.

This clone was observed a few times. The gene calls are TRBV4-1 and TRBJ2-5, with 7 bases aligning to TRBD2. The germline CDR1 and CDR2 sequences are MGHRA and YSYEKL. V was clipped by 0 bases and J by 11 bases; unmatched bases: 3. The CDR3 runs 12 residues. The CDR3, as DNA: TGCGCCAGCAGCCAAGAGAGCGGGGAGCAGTACTTC. Translation gives CASSQESGEQYF.

This clone was observed a handful of times. This chain uses TRBV2 with TRBJ2-2, with TRBD2 matching over 9 bases. The V segment lost 5 bases and the J segment 3 bases; nucleotides outside the gene matches: 10. Germline V gives CDR1 SNHLY, CDR2 FYNNEI. This CDR3 has 17 amino acids. The CDR3 DNA follows: TGTGCCAGCAGTAGCCCCAGCGGGGGGTACCACACCGGGGAGCTGTTTTTT. It specifies CASSSPSGGYHTGELFF.

This clone was recorded only once. This sequence joins TRBV15 and TRBJ1-1; TRBD1 is a possible D gene (6 bases). CDR1 is LNHNV and CDR2 is YYDKDF in the germline V gene (reference sequence). Trimming took 4 bases from V and 0 from J, leaving 9 bases between them. CDR3 length: 14 amino acids. CDR3 bases: TGTGCCACCAGCAAAGGGACATTGAACACTGAAGCTTTCTTT. Translated, it gives CATSKGTLNTEAFF.

The rearrangement links TRBV7-9 to TRBJ1-5, with D uncertain. The CDR3 covers 15 residues. Trimming took off 3 bases at V and 2 bases at J, with 11 bases between the two ends. CDR1 is SEHNR, CDR2 FQNEAQ, per germline (reference sequence). The CDR3 nucleotides are TGTGCCAGCAGCTTCGGGGTAGATGGCAATCAGCCCCAGCATTTT. Translating it yields CASSFGVDGNQPQHF.

V and J are TRBV6-4 and TRBJ1-5, with D perhaps matching TRBD1 (5 bases). Germline V gene sequence: CDR1 MRHNA, CDR2 SNTAGT. The CDR3 consists of 13 residues. Trimming removed 4 bases from V and 6 bases from J, with 10 bases in between. CDR3 nucleotides: TGTGCCAGCAGTGCAGGGATGCTTCAGCCCCAGCATTTT. It is translated as CASSAGMLQPQHF.

Concerning this clone: Germline is not matched at one junction end, which may reflect a read error. The CDR3 spells CAIWDSDNEQFF. For the CDR3, the DNA is TGTGCCATTTGGGACTCCGACAATGAGCAGTTCTTC. The gene calls are TRBV2 and TRBJ2-1; maybe TRBD2 (6 bases). There are 12 residues in the CDR3. Germline CDR1 SNHLY, CDR2 FYNNEI.